This entry describes one TCR beta chain. Its antigen is as yet unknown. This sample was included in a study of T cell responses to AZD1222 COVID-19 vaccine. Study conclusions and caveats: Repertoire sampling was restricted to post-peak T cell response timepoints. White British ancestry dominated among donors, who included more females, and clonal diversity was possibly underestimated.

Germline V gene lookup returns CDR1 SNHLY and CDR2 FYNNEI. V lost 9 bases, J lost 10 bases, and 22 bases lay in between. This CDR3 spans 15 amino acids. The method was immunoSEQ multiplex PCR; TCRdb's version includes in-frame clones alone and lacks a portion of them. The data contain 90,000 to 95,000 clones, approximately 91% of them singletons. This sequence joins TRBV2 and TRBJ1-6; TRBD1 might be the D (5 bases). The sequenced sample was peripheral blood, obtained on day 0 of AZD1222 vaccination. The source is an adult in good health. CDR3: CARMNAGTSGSPLHF. The CDR3 region has the DNA TGTGCCAGAATGAACGCCGGGACCTCGGGGTCACCCCTCCACTTT.